What follows are 3 T cell receptor beta chains derived from one specimen sequenced in a study of regulatory T cells in long-lasting Graves disease. Specified time point: persistent/refractory GD, antithyroid drugs over 5 years with positive TRAb. The authors made the TCR library using RNA they extracted from PBMCs. According to the study, TCR beta libraries were built with iRepertoire HTBI primers and CDR3-region Arm-PCR. Using its own MiXCR run on the multiplex PCR reads, TCRdb lists one record per CDR3 protein. Among under 450,000 distinct CDR3 sequences listed, around 24% were seen once. The sample was peripheral blood mononuclear cells (PBMCs), taken when the disease was refractory, from a patient treated with antithyroid drugs. These receptors all stem from a female donor with Graves disease.

The chain has TRBV18 and TRBJ2-7; D uncertain. CDR1 and CDR2 from the germline V gene are KGHSH and LQKENI. The CDR3 sequence is 14 residues long. V shed 5 bases and J shed 1 base, with 12 bases lying between them. The CDR3 loop is CASSSKTNSYEQYF. CDR3 bases: TGTGCCAGCTCATCAAAGACAAATTCCTACGAGCAGTACTTC. The entire variable domain, with the rest obtained from reference TRBV18 and TRBJ2-7, is as follows: NAGVMQNPRHLVRRRGQEARLRCSPMKGHSHVYWYRQLPEEGLKFMVYLQKENIIDESGMPKERFSAEFPKEGPSILRIQQVVRGDSAAYFCASSSKTNSYEQYFGPGTRLTVT.

The sample holds many counts of this clonotype. V usage is TRBV2 and J usage is TRBJ2-6; the match to TRBD1 covers 7 bases. Trimming removed 6 bases from V and 0 bases from J; junction bases left unmatched: 5. The CDR3 is 16 residues long. Germline assignment: CDR1 SNHLY and CDR2 FYNNEI. This CDR3 is CASRGTVNSGANVLTF. For the CDR3, the DNA is TGTGCCAGCAGAGGGACAGTTAACTCTGGGGCCAACGTCCTGACTTTC.

This clonotype was found a few times. The chain links TRBV27 to TRBJ1-6, with D possibly matching TRBD1 (5 bases). V was clipped by 6 bases and J by 8 bases, with 11 bases between them. The germline V gene has CDR1 MNHEY and CDR2 SMNVEV (reference sequence). This CDR3 is 13 amino acids long. CDR3 DNA: TGTGCCAGCAGCAGACAGCTTGATTCACCCCTCCACTTT. It encodes CASSRQLDSPLHF.